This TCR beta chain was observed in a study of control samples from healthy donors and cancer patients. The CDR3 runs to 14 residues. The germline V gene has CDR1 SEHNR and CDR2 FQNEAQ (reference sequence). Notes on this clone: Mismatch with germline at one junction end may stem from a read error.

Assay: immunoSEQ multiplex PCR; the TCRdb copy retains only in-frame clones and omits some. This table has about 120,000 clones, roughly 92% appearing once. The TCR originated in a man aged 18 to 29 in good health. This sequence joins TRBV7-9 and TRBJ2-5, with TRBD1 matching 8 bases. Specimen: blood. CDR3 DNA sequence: TGTGCCAGCAGCCGTTGGACAGGGAAAGAGGCCCAGTACTTC. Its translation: CASSRWTGKEAQYF.